This T cell receptor beta chain stems from a study of control samples from healthy donors and cancer patients. Looked up from germline, CDR1 is MNHEY and CDR2 is SMNVEV (reference sequence). The junction had 3 bases not matched to a gene; V was cut back by 4 bases and J by 2 bases. The CDR3 spans 15 residues. This table comes from immunoSEQ multiplex PCR, and its TCRdb copy is limited to in-frame clones, with some not included. This sample has 100,000 to 150,000 clones, with roughly 92% found just once. The rearrangement uses TRBV27 and TRBJ2-1; 9 positions match TRBD1. This receptor was obtained from a man aged 18 to 29 in good health. The specimen sequenced was blood. CDR3 loop: CASSSRQGAYNEQFF. The CDR3 nucleotides read TGTGCCAGCAGTTCTCGACAGGGGGCCTACAATGAGCAGTTCTTC.